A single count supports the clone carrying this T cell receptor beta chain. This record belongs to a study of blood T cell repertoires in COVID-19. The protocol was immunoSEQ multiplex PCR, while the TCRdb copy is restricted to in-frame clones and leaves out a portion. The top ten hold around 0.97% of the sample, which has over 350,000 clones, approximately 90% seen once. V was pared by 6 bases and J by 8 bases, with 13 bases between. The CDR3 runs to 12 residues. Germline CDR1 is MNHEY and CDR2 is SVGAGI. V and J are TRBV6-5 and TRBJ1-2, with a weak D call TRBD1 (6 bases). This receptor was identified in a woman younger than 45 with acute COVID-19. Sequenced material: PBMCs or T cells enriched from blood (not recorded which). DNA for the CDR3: TGTGCCAGCAGGTACGGGGGGGGCGGCTACACCTTC. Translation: CASRYGGGGYTF.